A single sample gave rise to the 6 T cell receptor beta chains below, sequenced in a study of T-cell memory formation after mild COVID-19 (dated by TCRdb to 2020 to 2022). To prepare the library, 5' RACE was applied. These reads were obtained on an Illumina NovaSeq 6000. TCRdb trimmed public reads at Q25 via fastp, called clones via MiXCR and kept in-frame beta chains. Under each unique CDR3 protein, matching rows form one entry showing the most common genes and DNA. Present in this sample are fewer than 200,000 distinct CDR3 sequences, around 18% of which were seen just once. Jointly, the top ten make up 3% to 4.5% of the sample. The specimen sequenced was PBMCs or a T cell subset sorted from them (not recorded which). These TCRs come from a man aged 18-30 years who had mild COVID-19 (a few samples of this study predate the infection). The sample titles of this study are shuffled in the database, so cell type and time point are left out; the donor was told from shared clones.

The rearrangement joins TRBV12-3 or TRBV12-4 to TRBJ2-1; no clear D gene. Trimming shortened V by 1 base and J by 0 bases, and 7 bases separated the two germline ends. The CDR3 consists of 15 residues. The CDR3 region is CASSLEATSYNEQFF. The DNA of the CDR3 is TGTGCCAGCAGTTTAGAGGCTACCTCCTACAATGAGCAGTTCTTC.

The chain carries TRBV28 and TRBJ1-5; 10 bases fit TRBD1. V was pared by 8 bases and J by 4 bases, with 11 bases of the junction left unmatched. Germline loops: CDR1 MDHEN, CDR2 SYDVKM. The length of the CDR3 is 16 residues. The CDR3 region is CASLGDRGLGNQPQHF. DNA of the CDR3: TGTGCCAGCTTGGGAGACAGGGGGCTCGGAAATCAGCCCCAGCATTTT. The whole variable domain, filled in from reference TRBV28 and TRBJ1-5, reads DVKVTQSSRYLVKRTGEKVFLECVQDMDHENMFWYRQDPGLGLRLIYFSYDVKMKEKGDIPEGYSVSREKKERFSLILESASTNQTSMYLCASLGDRGLGNQPQHFGDGTRLSIL.

A few counts support this clonotype. The V gene is TRBV12-3 or TRBV12-4, the J gene TRBJ1-4; D is unresolved. V was cut by 6 bases and J by 8 bases, with 16 bases left in between. This CDR3 comprises 14 residues. DNA of the CDR3: TGTGCCAGCAGCCTCCGGGGAGGGTTAGAAAAACTGTTTTTT. It codes for CASSLRGGLEKLFF.

The V call is TRBV6-1, the J call TRBJ1-1; 10 nucleotides align to TRBD1. CDR3 length: 13 amino acids. V shed 8 bases, J shed 2 bases, and the junction held 2 bases outside the gene matches. The germline gives CDR1 MNHNS, CDR2 SASEGT. In DNA, the CDR3 is TGTGCCAGCGGGACAGGGGTTAACACTGAAGCTTTCTTT. Translated, it gives CASGTGVNTEAFF.

The genes are TRBV28 and TRBJ2-4, with 9 bases identical to TRBD2. Looked up from germline, CDR1 is MDHEN and CDR2 is SYDVKM. V shed 3 bases, J shed 4 bases, and the junction held 7 bases outside the gene matches. The CDR3 consists of 16 residues. The CDR3 here is CASSFLASGIKNIQYF. The DNA for the CDR3 is TGTGCCAGCAGTTTCTTGGCTAGCGGGATTAAAAACATTCAGTACTTC.

This clonotype was detected many times. The rearrangement joins TRBV28 to TRBJ2-3, with D possibly being TRBD2 (6 bases). V was trimmed by 1 base and J by 2 bases, leaving 16 bases between them. CDR3 size: 17 residues. Germline-derived CDR1 and CDR2 are MDHEN and SYDVKM. CDR3 in DNA: TGTGCCAGCAGTTTATTAGCAGCGGGTCAGGCCACAGATACGCAGTATTTT. Translation: CASSLLAAGQATDTQYF.